One and the same sample provided the 18 T cell receptor beta chains below, sequenced in a study of blood T cells in healthy people across ages. For the second PCR, which ran for roughly 6 to 11 cycles, a sample-barcoded 5' primer and a J-beta primer mix were used. Each CDR3 protein gets one entry after TCRdb re-called the 5' RACE reads with MiXCR. Of approximately 1,100,000 distinct CDR3 sequences in the sample, less than 50% were seen once. The sequencing sample was made of blood. Every receptor here comes from a woman aged 55-70 years in good health.

This chain connects TRBV12-3 or TRBV12-4 to TRBJ2-3; D uncertain. Trimming shortened V by 3 bases and J by 2 bases, and 9 bases separated the two germline ends. There are 14 residues in the CDR3. CDR3 DNA sequence: TGTGCCAGCAGTTTGGGGTTCCCCACAGATACGCAGTATTTT. Its translation is CASSLGFPTDTQYF.

This clonotype was counted a few times. V and J are TRBV6-6 and TRBJ2-1; D gene uncertain. CDR3 size: 13 residues. V lost 0 bases to trimming and J lost 8 bases, with 8 bases between them. Germline CDR1 and CDR2: MNHNY and SVGAGI (reference sequence). CDR3 sequence (DNA): TGTGCCAGCAGTTACTCGATCAGTTATGAGCAGTTCTTC. Translated, it gives CASSYSISYEQFF.

The chain employs TRBV3-1 and TRBJ2-5, with TRBD2 matching over 8 bases. CDR3 size: 15 residues. The germline CDR1 and CDR2 sequences are LGHDT and YNNKEL (reference sequence). J lost 5 bases, V lost 6 bases, and 11 bases had no gene match. The CDR3 loop is CASRGTSGTWETQYF. CDR3 bases: TGTGCCAGCAGAGGTACTAGCGGTACGTGGGAGACCCAGTACTTC.

This clonotype is a singleton in its sample. This chain joins TRBV6-2 or TRBV6-3 and TRBJ2-7; TRBD2 is a possible D gene (6 bases). V dropped 10 bases and J dropped 0 bases, with 13 bases sitting between them. Germline CDR1 reads MNHEY; CDR2 reads SVGEGT. CDR3 length: 13 residues. Here the CDR3 DNA reads TGTGCCACCCACCGGGACTCCTCCTACGAGCAGTACTTC. Amino acid sequence: CATHRDSSYEQYF.

This clonotype was detected ten times or more. This chain links TRBV29-1 with TRBJ2-7; tentatively, D is TRBD2 (5 bases). Deletions cut 6 bases from V and 3 bases from J, with 9 bases between. The germline V gene encodes CDR1 SQVTM and CDR2 ANQGSEA. The CDR3 has 11 amino acids. The CDR3 DNA is TGCAGCGTCCGGAGGAGCTACGAGCAGTACTTC. Translation gives CSVRRSYEQYF.

This sequence joins TRBV20-1 and TRBJ2-5; 10 bases agree with TRBD1. The germline V gene encodes CDR1 DFQATT and CDR2 SNEGSKA (reference sequence). Trimming took 5 bases from V and 4 from J; bases not matched to a gene: 16. The CDR3 is made up of 17 amino acids. CDR3 in amino acids: CSALSPGTGVGVETQYF. For the CDR3, the DNA is TGCAGTGCTCTAAGTCCCGGGACAGGGGTTGGGGTAGAGACCCAGTACTTC.

The rearrangement links TRBV3-1 to TRBJ1-2, with D unresolved. Germline lookup yields CDR1 LGHDT and CDR2 YNNKEL (reference sequence). Trimming pared 1 base from V and 0 bases from J, leaving 9 bases between. The CDR3 is 15 residues long. The DNA of the CDR3 is TGTGCCAGCAGCCAAGGGGCAGTCTCTAACTATGGCTACACCTTC. Translating gives CASSQGAVSNYGYTF.

This chain links TRBV6-2 or TRBV6-3 with TRBJ2-7; 12 bases map to TRBD2. The J segment lost 2 bases and the V segment lost 6 bases, leaving 8 bases of the junction unmatched. The CDR3 runs 16 residues. In germline, CDR1 is MNHEY, CDR2 SVGEGT. The CDR3 spells CASRQTSGRLTYEQYF. The CDR3 region has the DNA TGTGCCAGCAGGCAAACTAGCGGGAGGCTGACCTACGAGCAGTACTTC.

This clonotype was seen a few times. The chain is built from TRBV7-2 and TRBJ2-1; 9 bases align to TRBD2. Germline V CDR1 and CDR2: SGHTA, FQGNSA. The CDR3 runs to 16 residues. V lost 5 bases to trimming and J lost 8 bases; unmatched junction nucleotides: 13. CDR3 amino acids: CASSESSGTKGDEQFF. The DNA of the CDR3 is TGTGCCAGCAGCGAGTCTAGCGGGACTAAGGGAGATGAGCAGTTCTTC.

This clonotype has only one observation. This chain connects TRBV10-3 to TRBJ2-7; D is possibly TRBD1 or TRBD2 (6 bases each). The CDR3 is made up of 18 amino acids. The germline V gene encodes CDR1 ENHRY and CDR2 SYGVKD. The V and J ends lost 8 bases and 2 bases respectively, with 28 bases between them. CDR3 residues: CAILRTAGGGLGPYEQYF. The DNA of the CDR3 is TGTGCCATCCTACGGACAGCCGGAGGGGGTTTGGGCCCCTACGAGCAGTACTTC.

This chain joins TRBV12-3 or TRBV12-4 and TRBJ2-1; D is possibly TRBD1 or TRBD2 (7 bases each). V was cut by 6 bases and J by 3 bases, with 15 bases left in between. The CDR3 is made up of 15 amino acids. The CDR3 loop is CASRTQGGIYNEQFF. CDR3 in DNA: TGTGCCAGCAGGACCCAGGGGGGGATCTACAATGAGCAGTTCTTC.

This chain joins TRBV25-1 and TRBJ2-5; 9 positions agree with TRBD2. The CDR3 runs 15 residues. The ends lost 5 bases at V and 2 bases at J; junction bases unmatched: 6. The germline V gene encodes CDR1 MGHDK and CDR2 SYGVNS. Here the CDR3 reads CASSPGTSSQETQYF. The CDR3 coding sequence is TGTGCCAGCAGTCCGGGGACTAGCAGTCAAGAGACCCAGTACTTC. Full variable domain (outside the CDR3, taken from reference TRBV25-1 and TRBJ2-5): EADIYQTPRYLVIGTGKKITLECSQTMGHDKMYWYQQDPGMELHLIHYSYGVNSTEKGDLSSESTVSRIRTEHFPLTLESARPSHTSQYLCASSPGTSSQETQYFGPGTRLLVL.

The V and J genes are TRBV20-1 and TRBJ2-7; D might be TRBD2 (6 bases). The CDR3 loop spans 12 amino acids. Looked up from germline, CDR1 is DFQATT and CDR2 is SNEGSKA (reference sequence). Trimming took off 8 bases at V and 1 base at J, with 12 bases between the two ends. This CDR3 is CSSPGRSYEQYF. The CDR3 bases are TGCAGTTCGCCAGGGAGGTCCTACGAGCAGTACTTC.

This clonotype turned up a few times. This chain joins TRBV12-3 or TRBV12-4 and TRBJ1-1, with D perhaps matching TRBD1 (5 bases). The CDR3 has 15 residues. Trimming took off 3 bases at V and 0 bases at J, with 11 bases between the two ends. This chain's CDR3 is CASSFVDILNTEAFF. The CDR3 region has the DNA TGTGCCAGCAGTTTTGTGGACATCCTGAACACTGAAGCTTTCTTT.

Only a few counts were recorded for this clonotype. The chain joins TRBV10-3 to TRBJ1-2; perhaps TRBD1 as D (5 bases). Trimming removed 6 bases at V and 10 bases at J, with 21 bases between. The CDR3 has 14 amino acids. Germline V gene sequence: CDR1 ENHRY, CDR2 SYGVKD. Here the CDR3 reads CAIRGGPPENLYTF. In nucleotides, the CDR3 is TGTGCCATCAGGGGGGGTCCCCCCGAAAATCTCTACACCTTC.

V gene TRBV29-1 combines with J gene TRBJ2-3, with 11 bases lining up with TRBD2. There are 15 residues in the CDR3. Germline loops: CDR1 SQVTM, CDR2 ANQGSEA. V lost 2 bases to trimming and J lost 2 bases; unmatched junction nucleotides: 3. CDR3 protein: CSVETSGGTTDTQYF. The CDR3 coding sequence is TGCAGCGTTGAAACTAGCGGGGGTACCACAGATACGCAGTATTTT.

CDR3 DNA: TGTGCCAGCAGCTTACGGGAGTCCCACAATGAGCAGTTCTTC. This gives the protein CASSLRESHNEQFF. The chain couples TRBV7-6 to TRBJ2-1; D might be TRBD2 (6 bases). The CDR3 is 14 residues long. Per the germline V gene, CDR1 is SGHVS and CDR2 is FNYEAQ. Trimming removed 2 bases at V and 5 bases at J, with 10 bases between.

This clonotype was counted a few times. The chain links TRBV6-5 to TRBJ1-5; D perhaps matches TRBD1 (5 bases). The ends were cut back, 6 bases at V and 4 bases at J, with 13 bases in the middle. There are 14 residues in the CDR3. The V gene's germline CDR1 is MNHEY and CDR2 SVGAGI. The CDR3 bases are TGTGCCAGCAGCAATGGGGCCCTAAATCAGCCCCAGCATTTT. Its translation is CASSNGALNQPQHF.